This T cell receptor (beta chain) was documented in a study of cytomegalovirus exposure and HLA in healthy donors. TCRdb keeps only in-frame clones here, not all; method: immunoSEQ multiplex PCR. The data hold around 350,000 clones, with about nine tenths observed a single time. The germline V gene has CDR1 MDHEN and CDR2 SYDVKM. The CDR3 loop spans 13 amino acids. V was trimmed by 2 bases and J by 11 bases, leaving 15 bases between them. This sequence originates from a woman aged 18-29 years in good health and CMV-seronegative. The chain recombines TRBV28 with TRBJ1-1; maybe TRBD1 (6 bases). Sequenced: PBMCs. DNA of the CDR3: TGTGCCAGCAGTTTAGACTATTCGCAGGGGGCTTTCTTT. The encoded protein is CASSLDYSQGAFF.